The next 10 T cell receptor beta chains were all read from a single sample in a study of blood T cell repertoires in COVID-19 (dated by TCRdb to 2020 to 2021). Libraries were built with the immunoSEQ multiplex PCR assay. TCRdb holds this immuneACCESS table with in-frame rearrangements only. Some clones are missing; in checked studies, unresolved V genes explain under half, and the rest has no known cause. The sample yields 200,000 to 250,000 clones; 75% to 85% were counted once. The ten largest account for 6.5% to 9% of the sample. The sequencing sample was made of peripheral blood. The source is a woman in her forties or fifties with acute or convalescent COVID-19.

The J gene is TRBJ2-3, the V gene TRBV9; the D is unclear. Looked up from germline, CDR1 is SGDLS and CDR2 is YYNGEE. The CDR3 runs to 12 residues. V lost 0 bases and J 8 bases, leaving 7 bases between the germline ends. CDR3 nucleotide sequence: TGTGCCAGCAGCGTAGCTACGGGTACGCAGTATTTT. Its protein is CASSVATGTQYF.

This clone was observed a few times. Additional DNA sequences in this sample encode the identical CDR3. The chain uses TRBV4-2 and TRBJ2-2; no clear D gene. Trimming took 4 bases from V and 1 from J, leaving 7 bases between them. The CDR3 is 14 amino acids. The germline gives CDR1 LGHNA, CDR2 YNFKEQ. CDR3 amino acids: CASSRERNTGELFF. Written as DNA, the CDR3 is TGTGCCAGCAGCCGAGAGCGGAACACCGGGGAGCTGTTTTTT.

This chain links TRBV30 with TRBJ2-7; 9 bases map to TRBD1. The junction had 5 bases not matched to a gene; V was cut back by 1 base and J by 4 bases. CDR3 length: 14 amino acids. Germline CDR1 reads GTSNPN; CDR2 reads SVGIG (reference sequence). CDR3 protein: CAWSGGTGPYEQYF. Written as DNA, the CDR3 is TGTGCCTGGAGTGGCGGGACAGGGCCATACGAGCAGTACTTC.

This clone has only one observation. The chain is built from TRBV15 and TRBJ1-4; D ambiguous. V dropped 3 bases and J dropped 7 bases, with 12 bases sitting between them. CDR1 and CDR2 from the germline V gene are LNHNV and YYDKDF (reference sequence). This CDR3 has 14 residues. The CDR3 region is CATSRTPGSEKLFF. Here the CDR3 DNA reads TGTGCCACCAGCAGGACCCCCGGGAGTGAAAAACTGTTTTTT.

The gene calls are TRBV19 and TRBJ2-7; 11 bases fit TRBD1. The CDR3 contains 14 residues. Germline V gene sequence: CDR1 LNHDA, CDR2 SQIVND (reference sequence). With V trimmed by 6 bases and J by 5 bases, 6 bases remained unmatched. CDR3 loop: CASRGTGGTNEQYF. The CDR3, as DNA: TGTGCCAGTAGGGGGACAGGGGGAACGAACGAGCAGTACTTC. Together with reference TRBV19 and TRBJ2-7, the CDR3 gives the full variable domain: DGGITQSPKYLFRKEGQNVTLSCEQNLNHDAMYWYRQDPGQGLRLIYYSQIVNDFQKGDIAEGYSVSREKKESFPLTVTSAQKNPTAFYLCASRGTGGTNEQYFGPGTRLTVT.

The chain carries TRBV7-9 and TRBJ2-6, with 11 bases matching TRBD2. The V gene's germline CDR1 is SEHNR and CDR2 FQNEAQ (reference sequence). Unmatched junction bases numbered 7, after V lost 5 bases and J lost 1 base. The CDR3 runs 18 residues. CDR3 bases: TGTGCCAGCAGCCCATACACTAGCGGGAGATCTGGGGCCAACGTCCTGACTTTC. It yields the protein CASSPYTSGRSGANVLTF.

The CDR3 nucleotides read TGTGCCAGCAGTGACCACTCTCGAGGGGGCCAGGGCTACACCTTC. Its protein product is CASSDHSRGGQGYTF. V and J are TRBV2 and TRBJ1-2; 7 bases are a match to TRBD1. Germline trimming cut 3 bases from V and 8 bases from J; bases unmatched to any gene: 12. CDR1 SNHLY and CDR2 FYNNEI come from the germline V gene. The CDR3 contains 15 residues.

The CDR3 coding sequence is TGTGCCAGCAGTTTTCGGTTAAAACAGCCCCAGCATTTT. Translated, it gives CASSFRLKQPQHF. This chain uses TRBV12-3 or TRBV12-4 with TRBJ1-5; D unclear. V was trimmed by 3 bases and J by 7 bases, leaving 10 bases between them. The CDR3 runs to 13 residues.

The J gene is TRBJ1-1, the V gene TRBV19; no clear D. The CDR3 is made up of 13 amino acids. The V gene's germline CDR1 is LNHDA and CDR2 SQIVND (reference sequence). V lost 10 bases to trimming and J lost 2 bases, with 14 bases between them. The CDR3 DNA reads as TGTGCCATTGCGCGGGCCACAAACACTGAAGCTTTCTTT. It codes for CAIARATNTEAFF.

This chain connects TRBV7-3 to TRBJ1-1; D remains ambiguous. Trimming removed 2 bases at V and 5 bases at J, with 9 bases between. Germline V gene sequence: CDR1 SGHTA, CDR2 FQGTGA. The CDR3 has 13 amino acids. The CDR3 loop reads CASSLQAFTEAFF. The CDR3 nucleotides are TGTGCCAGCAGCTTACAGGCGTTTACTGAAGCTTTCTTT. Full variable domain (missing parts from reference TRBV7-3 and TRBJ1-1): GAGVSQTPSNKVTEKGKYVELRCDPISGHTALYWYRQSLGQGPEFLIYFQGTGAADDSGLPNDRFFAVRPEGSVSTLKIQRTERGDSAVYLCASSLQAFTEAFFGQGTRLTVV.